The 18 T cell receptor beta chains given below trace back to one sample, sequenced in a study of OX40 agonist ivuxolimab in advanced cancers. Produced via immunoSEQ multiplex PCR; TCRdb's table is partial and in-frame only. The sample contains tens of thousands of clones, around 89% of which appear only once. The material sequenced was CD4+ or CD8+ T cells sorted from blood, taken in a trial of the OX40 agonist ivuxolimab. The receptors shown here come from an adult with an advanced solid tumor such as melanoma, head and neck, liver or kidney cancer.

The V and J genes are TRBV27 and TRBJ2-1; D unresolved. Germline assignment: CDR1 MNHEY and CDR2 SMNVEV (reference sequence). V was shortened by 5 bases and J by 4 bases, with 6 bases between the two germline ends. The CDR3 totals 12 residues. CDR3 nucleotide sequence: TGTGCCAGCAGTCCCGGATACAATGAGCAGTTCTTC. This encodes CASSPGYNEQFF.

The J gene is TRBJ2-5, the V gene TRBV6-1; 7 bases map to TRBD1. Trimming removed 3 bases from V and 4 bases from J; junction bases left unmatched: 8. Per the germline V gene, CDR1 is MNHNS and CDR2 is SASEGT. The CDR3 extends over 15 amino acids. The CDR3 nucleotides read TGTGCCAGCAGTGATTGGGCAGGGGGAGCAGAGACCCAGTACTTC. It translates to CASSDWAGGAETQYF.

The rearrangement uses TRBV7-6 and TRBJ2-1; TRBD1 or TRBD2 may be the D gene (6 bases each). CDR3 length: 13 residues. V gave up 1 base and J gave up 8 bases, with 9 bases separating them. CDR1 is SGHVS, CDR2 FNYEAQ, per germline. Here the CDR3 DNA reads TGTGCCAGCAGCTTAGACGGGGGCGATGAGCAGTTCTTC. Amino acid sequence: CASSLDGGDEQFF.

The V and J genes are TRBV19 and TRBJ2-6; D not certain. Trimming cost V 6 bases and J 2 bases, with 5 bases left between them. The CDR3 is made up of 13 amino acids. CDR1 and CDR2 (germline): LNHDA, SQIVND (reference sequence). This CDR3 is CASSAPGANVLTF. CDR3 nucleotide sequence: TGTGCCAGTAGCGCACCTGGGGCCAACGTCCTGACTTTC.

This sequence joins TRBV19 and TRBJ1-1; the match to TRBD1 covers 8 bases. The germline V gene has CDR1 LNHDA and CDR2 SQIVND (reference sequence). Germline trimming cut 7 bases from V and 1 base from J; bases unmatched to any gene: 8. The CDR3 length is 15 residues. CDR3 protein: CASTVGTGWNTEAFF. The CDR3 DNA is TGTGCCAGTACCGTAGGGACAGGTTGGAACACTGAAGCTTTCTTT.

The chain uses TRBV6-6 and TRBJ2-7; D is unclear. Germline V CDR1 and CDR2: MNHNY, SVGAGI (reference sequence). This CDR3 contains 11 residues. Between the trimmed V and J ends, which lost 7 bases and 0 bases, there was a span of 4 bases. CDR3 residues: CASTHSYEQYF. In nucleotides, the CDR3 is TGTGCCAGCACCCACTCCTACGAGCAGTACTTC.

The chain combines TRBV9 with TRBJ2-5; tentatively, D is TRBD1 (6 bases). CDR3 length: 14 amino acids. The V and J ends lost 4 bases and 1 base respectively, with 11 bases between them. Germline V gene lookup returns CDR1 SGDLS and CDR2 YYNGEE. CDR3 sequence reads: CASSPWTAQETQYF. In DNA, the CDR3 is TGTGCCAGCAGCCCCTGGACAGCCCAAGAGACCCAGTACTTC.

The V call is TRBV7-9, the J call TRBJ2-7; a possible D gene is TRBD1 (6 bases). The germline V and J ends were trimmed by 5 bases and 3 bases, with 11 bases remaining between them. Germline V gene lookup returns CDR1 SEHNR and CDR2 FQNEAQ (reference sequence). The CDR3 is 13 residues long. CDR3 sequence (DNA): TGTGCCAGCAGCAGGACAGACAACTACGAGCAGTACTTC. This codes for CASSRTDNYEQYF.

J is TRBJ2-7 and V is TRBV9, with D perhaps matching TRBD2 (6 bases). Between the trimmed V and J ends, which lost 0 bases and 3 bases, there was a span of 13 bases. There are 15 residues in the CDR3. The V gene's germline CDR1 is SGDLS and CDR2 YYNGEE. This chain's CDR3 is CASSVAAGLNYEQYF. The CDR3 nucleotides are TGTGCCAGCAGCGTAGCCGCGGGACTCAACTACGAGCAGTACTTC.

V gene TRBV4-1 combines with J gene TRBJ1-2, with a weak D call TRBD1 (6 bases). Per germline, CDR1 MGHRA and CDR2 YSYEKL. V dropped 4 bases and J dropped 4 bases, with 13 bases sitting between them. The CDR3 contains 14 residues. Written as DNA, the CDR3 is TGCGCCAGCAGCCCAAGTAGGGGGGCCTATGGCTACACCTTC. Amino acids: CASSPSRGAYGYTF.

This clone was seen a few times. The rearrangement uses TRBV30 and TRBJ2-5, with a weak D call TRBD2 (5 bases). CDR1 GTSNPN and CDR2 SVGIG come from the germline V gene (reference sequence). The CDR3 is made up of 15 amino acids. Deletions cut 4 bases from V and 2 bases from J, with 17 bases between. The CDR3 region has the DNA TGTGCCTGGACCACGGACGGGGAGTTACAAGAGACCCAGTACTTC. This codes for CAWTTDGELQETQYF.

This chain links TRBV29-1 with TRBJ2-7; 8 bases map to TRBD2. Germline V gives CDR1 SQVTM, CDR2 ANQGSEA. The CDR3 is made up of 12 amino acids. V trimming: 7 bases; J trimming: 4 bases; junction bases outside the gene matches: 6. This chain's CDR3 is CSAKLADYEQYF. The CDR3 bases are TGCAGCGCCAAACTAGCGGATTACGAGCAGTACTTC.

The gene calls are TRBV27 and TRBJ2-1, with 9 bases lining up with TRBD2. Per germline, CDR1 MNHEY and CDR2 SMNVEV (reference sequence). Germline trimming cut 7 bases from V and 9 bases from J; bases unmatched to any gene: 22. CDR3 length equals 18 residues. The CDR3 DNA is TGTGCCAGCACCTCCTATGGGGCCGAAGCGGGAGGAACCGGTGAGCAGTTCTTC. Its translation: CASTSYGAEAGGTGEQFF.

V usage is TRBV19 and J usage is TRBJ2-1; TRBD1 matches at 11 bases. The CDR3 totals 14 residues. Germline-derived CDR1 and CDR2 are LNHDA and SQIVND (reference sequence). The junction had 5 bases not matched to a gene; V was cut back by 4 bases and J by 9 bases. This chain's CDR3 is CASSRTGGAGEQFF. The DNA of the CDR3 is TGTGCCAGTAGTAGGACAGGGGGCGCGGGTGAGCAGTTCTTC. The complete variable domain, with remaining parts taken from reference TRBV19 and TRBJ2-1, reads DGGITQSPKYLFRKEGQNVTLSCEQNLNHDAMYWYRQDPGQGLRLIYYSQIVNDFQKGDIAEGYSVSREKKESFPLTVTSAQKNPTAFYLCASSRTGGAGEQFFGPGTRLTVL.

The gene calls are TRBV25-1 and TRBJ2-3, with 7 positions matching TRBD1. J gave up 0 bases and V 4 bases, and 10 bases lay outside the gene matches. The CDR3 is 17 residues long. Germline values: CDR1 MGHDK, CDR2 SYGVNS. The CDR3 region has the DNA TGTGCCAGCAGTGGGGGGACAGTGATCCCTAGCACAGATACGCAGTATTTT. Its protein is CASSGGTVIPSTDTQYF.

This sequence joins TRBV30 and TRBJ2-7; D is possibly TRBD1 (5 bases). Germline V gene data show CDR1 as GTSNPN and CDR2 as SVGIG (reference sequence). The CDR3 spans 11 residues. V was cut by 3 bases and J by 4 bases, with 7 bases left in between. CDR3 in DNA: TGTGCCTGGAGCCAGGGTTACGAGCAGTACTTC. Its translation is CAWSQGYEQYF.

The CDR3, as DNA: TGTGCCAGCAGCCCTTGGACAGGGGACGAATTAAGATATAATGAAAAACTGTTTTTT. It yields the protein CASSPWTGDELRYNEKLFF. This chain connects TRBV11-2 to TRBJ1-4, with 9 bases aligning to TRBD1. CDR3 length: 19 amino acids. Germline-derived CDR1 and CDR2 are SGHAT and FQNNGV. J was trimmed by 4 bases and V by 5 bases; bases with no gene match: 17.

This chain uses TRBV4-3 with TRBJ2-4; a possible D gene is TRBD2 (5 bases). This CDR3 has 15 residues. V lost 0 bases and J 6 bases, leaving 12 bases between the germline ends. Germline-derived CDR1 and CDR2 are LGHNA and YSLEER. CDR3 amino acids: CASSQEVLSVNIQYF. CDR3 nucleotide sequence: TGCGCCAGCAGCCAAGAAGTGCTTAGCGTAAACATTCAGTACTTC.